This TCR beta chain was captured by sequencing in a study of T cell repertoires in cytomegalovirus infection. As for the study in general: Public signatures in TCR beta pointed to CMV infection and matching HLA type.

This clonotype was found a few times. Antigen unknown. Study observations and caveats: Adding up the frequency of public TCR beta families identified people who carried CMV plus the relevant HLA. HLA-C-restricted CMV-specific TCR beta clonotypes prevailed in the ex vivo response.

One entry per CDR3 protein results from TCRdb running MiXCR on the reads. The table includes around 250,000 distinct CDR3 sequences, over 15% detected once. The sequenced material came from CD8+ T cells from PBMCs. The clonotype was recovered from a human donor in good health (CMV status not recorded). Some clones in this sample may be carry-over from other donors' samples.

The CDR3 DNA reads as TGTTTCATCCGGACAGGGCAAACTGAAGCTTTCTTT. It yields the protein CFIRTGQTEAFF. This chain joins TRBV2 and TRBJ1-1; 8 bases match TRBD1. CDR3 length: 12 residues. Germline CDR1 and CDR2: SNHLY and FYNNEI. The variable domain in full, with the rest retrieved from reference TRBV2 and TRBJ1-1, is EPEVTQTPSHQVTQMGQEVILRCVPISNHLYFYWYRQILGQKVEFLVSFYNNEISEKSEIFDDQFSVERPDGSNFTLKIRSTKLEDSAMYFCFIRTGQTEAFFGQGTRLTVV.